This TCR gamma chain was identified during a study of γδ T cells in repeated Plasmodium falciparum infection. The overall study: The natural-infection arm compared Malian children under seasonal malaria with matched Australian children. Study outcomes and limitations: Over time and infection, Vgamma9/Vdelta2+ repertoires remained highly stable and polyclonal. The Malian cohort came from a small rural village of predominantly one ethnic group. In Vdelta2-negative, largely Vdelta1+, gammadelta repertoires, repeated controlled infections appeared to drive clonal selection waves.

TCRdb reprocessed the multiplex PCR reads using CATT. The sample includes 25,000 to 30,000 gamma-chain clones, under 3% seen only once; the top ten take roughly a third. Flow sorting of PBMC yielded separate Vgamma9/Vdelta2+ and Vdelta2-negative gammadelta T cell populations for bulk repertoire analysis. CDR3 length: 13 residues. V lost 0 bases to trimming and J lost 6 bases; unmatched junction nucleotides: 5. CDR1 and CDR2 from the germline V gene are GITISATS and ISYDGTV (reference sequence). In its sample, this clone is medium-sized. Its matching antigen is unknown. The sequencing sample was made of gamma-delta T cells from blood. V and J are TRGV9 and TRGJ1 or TRGJ2. The TCR comes from a pool of human donors (malaria-infected and uninfected, not separated). The CDR3 loop is CALWEVFCYKKLF. CDR3 sequence (DNA): TGTGCCTTGTGGGAGGTGTTTTGTTATAAGAAACTCTTT.